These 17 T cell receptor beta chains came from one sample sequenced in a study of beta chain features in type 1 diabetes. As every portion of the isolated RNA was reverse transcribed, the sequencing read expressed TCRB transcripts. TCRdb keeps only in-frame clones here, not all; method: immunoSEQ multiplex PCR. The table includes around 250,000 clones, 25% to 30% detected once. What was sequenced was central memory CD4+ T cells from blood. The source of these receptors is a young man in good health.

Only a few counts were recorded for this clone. The CDR3 protein is CASSPPADQETQYF. The CDR3 DNA reads TGTGCCAGCAGCCCGCCCGCGGATCAAGAGACCCAGTACTTC. The J gene is TRBJ2-5, the V gene TRBV7-9, with no clear D. This CDR3 region has 14 residues. The V end lost 5 bases, the J end lost 2 bases, and 12 bases lay between the germline ends. The germline V gene encodes CDR1 SEHNR and CDR2 FQNEAQ (reference sequence).

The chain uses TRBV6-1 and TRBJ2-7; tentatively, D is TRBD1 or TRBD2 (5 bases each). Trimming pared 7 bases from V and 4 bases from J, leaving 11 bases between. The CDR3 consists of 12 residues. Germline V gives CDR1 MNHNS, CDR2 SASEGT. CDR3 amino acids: CASIKGTYEQYF. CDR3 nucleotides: TGTGCCAGCATCAAAGGGACGTACGAGCAGTACTTC.

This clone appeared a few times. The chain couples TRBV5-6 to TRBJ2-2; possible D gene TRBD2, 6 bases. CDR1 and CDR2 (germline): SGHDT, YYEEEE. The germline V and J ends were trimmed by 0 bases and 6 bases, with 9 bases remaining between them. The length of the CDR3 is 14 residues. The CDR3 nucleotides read TGTGCCAGCAGCTTGGAACTAGCTGCCGGGGAGCTGTTTTTT. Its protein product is CASSLELAAGELFF.

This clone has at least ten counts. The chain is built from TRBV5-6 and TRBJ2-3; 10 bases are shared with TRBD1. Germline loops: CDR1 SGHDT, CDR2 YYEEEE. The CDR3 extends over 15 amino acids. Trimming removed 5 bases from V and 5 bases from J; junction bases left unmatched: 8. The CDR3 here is CASSFDRGRKDTQYF. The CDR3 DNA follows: TGTGCCAGCAGTTTTGACAGGGGGCGGAAAGATACGCAGTATTTT.

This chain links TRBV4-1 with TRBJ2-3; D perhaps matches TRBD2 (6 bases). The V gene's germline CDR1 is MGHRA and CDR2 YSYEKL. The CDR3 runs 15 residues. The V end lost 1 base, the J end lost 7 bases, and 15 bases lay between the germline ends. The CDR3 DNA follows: TGCGCCAGCAGCCAAGGTAGAGCGGGCGGGAATACGCAGTATTTT. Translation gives CASSQGRAGGNTQYF.

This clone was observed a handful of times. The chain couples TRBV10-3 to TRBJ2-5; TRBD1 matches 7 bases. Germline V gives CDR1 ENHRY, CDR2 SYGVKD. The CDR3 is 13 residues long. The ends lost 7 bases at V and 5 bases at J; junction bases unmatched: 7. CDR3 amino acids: CAINSLRGETQYF. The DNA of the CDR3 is TGTGCCATCAATTCCCTCAGGGGGGAGACCCAGTACTTC.

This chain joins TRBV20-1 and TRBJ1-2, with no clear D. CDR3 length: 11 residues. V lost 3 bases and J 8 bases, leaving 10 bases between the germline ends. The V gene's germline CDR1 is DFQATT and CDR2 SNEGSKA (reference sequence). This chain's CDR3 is CSASRSVGYTF. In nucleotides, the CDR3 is TGCAGTGCTAGTAGGTCGGTCGGCTACACCTTC.

The CDR3 DNA sequence: TGTGCCAGTAGTACAGGGGGTTGGGGCAATCAGCCCCAGCATTTT. It is translated as CASSTGGWGNQPQHF. The V and J genes are TRBV19 and TRBJ1-5, with 7 positions matching TRBD1. The CDR3 spans 15 residues. From germline, CDR1 is LNHDA and CDR2 SQIVND (reference sequence). The ends lost 4 bases at V and 2 bases at J; junction bases unmatched: 5. The full variable domain, its missing parts supplied by reference TRBV19 and TRBJ1-5, is DGGITQSPKYLFRKEGQNVTLSCEQNLNHDAMYWYRQDPGQGLRLIYYSQIVNDFQKGDIAEGYSVSREKKESFPLTVTSAQKNPTAFYLCASSTGGWGNQPQHFGDGTRLSIL.

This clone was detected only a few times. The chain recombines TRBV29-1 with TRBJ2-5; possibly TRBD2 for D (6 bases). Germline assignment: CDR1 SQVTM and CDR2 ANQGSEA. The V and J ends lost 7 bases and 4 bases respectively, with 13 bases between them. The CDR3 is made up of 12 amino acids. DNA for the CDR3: TGCAGCGCGTCGGGACTCCGAGAGACCCAGTACTTC. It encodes CSASGLRETQYF. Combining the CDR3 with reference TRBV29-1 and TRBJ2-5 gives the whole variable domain SAVISQKPSRDICQRGTSLTIQCQVDSQVTMMFWYRQQPGQSLTLIATANQGSEATYESGFVIDKFPISRPNLTFSTLTVSNMSPEDSSIYLCSASGLRETQYFGPGTRLLVL.

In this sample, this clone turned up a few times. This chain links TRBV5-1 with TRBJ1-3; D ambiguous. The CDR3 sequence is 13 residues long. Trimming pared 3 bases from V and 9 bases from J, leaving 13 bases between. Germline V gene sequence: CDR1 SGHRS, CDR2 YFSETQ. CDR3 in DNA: TGCGCCAGCAGCTGGGCCGCTGGAGGCACCATATATTTT. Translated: CASSWAAGGTIYF.

The CDR3 region is CASSYLLGAYEQYF. The CDR3 DNA reads as TGTGCCAGCAGCTATCTCTTGGGGGCCTACGAGCAGTACTTC. J is TRBJ2-7 and V is TRBV7-6, with D perhaps being TRBD1 or TRBD2 (5 bases each). Trimming shortened V by 4 bases and J by 2 bases, and 12 bases separated the two germline ends. Per germline, CDR1 SGHVS and CDR2 FNYEAQ. This CDR3 spans 14 amino acids. Drawing the rest from reference TRBV7-6 and TRBJ2-7, the complete variable domain is GAGVSQSPRYKVTKRGQDVALRCDPISGHVSLYWYRQALGQGPEFLTYFNYEAQQDKSGLPNDRFSAERPEGSISTLTIQRTEQRDSAMYRCASSYLLGAYEQYFGPGTRLTVT.

This chain's CDR3 is CATRRGALAGGTTYNEQFF. CDR3 in DNA: TGTGCCACCAGGAGAGGGGCCTTAGCGGGAGGCACCACCTACAATGAGCAGTTCTTC. This sequence joins TRBV27 and TRBJ2-1, with TRBD2 identical over 10 bases. V dropped 10 bases and J dropped 2; count of bases not matched to a gene: 20. From germline, CDR1 is MNHEY and CDR2 SMNVEV (reference sequence). This CDR3 has 19 amino acids.

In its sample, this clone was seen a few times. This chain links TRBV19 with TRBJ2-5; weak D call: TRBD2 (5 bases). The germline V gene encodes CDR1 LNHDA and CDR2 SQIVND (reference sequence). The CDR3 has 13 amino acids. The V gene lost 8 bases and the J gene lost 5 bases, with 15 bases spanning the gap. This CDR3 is CASGSWPGETQYF. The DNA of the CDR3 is TGTGCCAGTGGAAGCTGGCCGGGGGAGACCCAGTACTTC. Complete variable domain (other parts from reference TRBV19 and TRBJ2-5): DGGITQSPKYLFRKEGQNVTLSCEQNLNHDAMYWYRQDPGQGLRLIYYSQIVNDFQKGDIAEGYSVSREKKESFPLTVTSAQKNPTAFYLCASGSWPGETQYFGPGTRLLVL.

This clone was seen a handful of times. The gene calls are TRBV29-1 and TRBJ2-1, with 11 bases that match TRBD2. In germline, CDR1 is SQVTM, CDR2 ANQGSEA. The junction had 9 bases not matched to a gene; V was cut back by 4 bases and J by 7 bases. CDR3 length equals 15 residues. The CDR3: CSVGGRLAGYNEQFF. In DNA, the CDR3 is TGCAGCGTTGGGGGGCGACTAGCGGGATATAATGAGCAGTTCTTC.

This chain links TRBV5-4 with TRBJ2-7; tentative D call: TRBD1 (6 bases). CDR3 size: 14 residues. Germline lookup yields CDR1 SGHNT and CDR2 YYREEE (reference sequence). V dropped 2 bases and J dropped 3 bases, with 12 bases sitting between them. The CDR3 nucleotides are TGTGCCAGCAGCTTTGACAGGAGGCACTACGAGCAGTACTTC. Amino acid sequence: CASSFDRRHYEQYF.

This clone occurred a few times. This CDR3 is CASSSQANQPQHF. Here the CDR3 DNA reads TGTGCCAGCAGCTCCCAGGCCAATCAGCCCCAGCATTTT. The chain carries TRBV11-2 and TRBJ1-5; D ambiguous. The germline V and J ends were trimmed by 4 bases and 3 bases, with 7 bases remaining between them. Germline CDR1 reads SGHAT; CDR2 reads FQNNGV. This CDR3 comprises 13 residues.

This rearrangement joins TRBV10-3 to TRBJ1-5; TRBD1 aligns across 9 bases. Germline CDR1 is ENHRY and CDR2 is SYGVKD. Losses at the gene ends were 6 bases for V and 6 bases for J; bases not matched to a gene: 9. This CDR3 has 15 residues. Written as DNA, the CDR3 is TGTGCCATCAGCGATGGACAGGGGTATGGTCAGCCCCAGCATTTT. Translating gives CAISDGQGYGQPQHF.